Listed below are T cell receptor beta chains from one sample, sequenced in a study of cytomegalovirus exposure and HLA in healthy donors. The data were produced by immunoSEQ multiplex PCR, yet TCRdb's version contains in-frame clones alone and is incomplete. Found here are about 160,000 clones, 89% of them singletons; the top ten hold approximately 10%. Sequenced sample: PBMCs. The source of these receptors is a woman younger than 30 in good health and CMV-seropositive. Each CDR3 is given with its conserved first and last residue. Fields, in order: D gene, clone size, CDR3 length, V gene, J gene, CDR3 protein, CDR3 DNA. The D gene is left open where the match is weak. Only part of the rows carry a size: once, few, many, or a class if the clone is expanded.

>TRBD1|NA|14|TRBV28|TRBJ2-7
CASSLKTGGSEQYF
TGTGCCAGCAGTTTAAAGACAGGGGGTTCCGAGCAGTACTTC
>NA|few|13|TRBV30|TRBJ1-2
CAWSEVGDYGYTF
TGTGCCTGGAGTGAGGTAGGGGACTATGGCTACACCTTC
>TRBD1|NA|16|TRBV2|TRBJ1-1
CASSPPGQSGGTEAFF
TGTGCCAGCAGCCCTCCGGGACAGAGCGGGGGCACTGAAGCTTTCTTT
>TRBD1|NA|15|TRBV27|TRBJ1-2
CASSLLGAGGNGYTF
TGTGCCAGCAGTTTATTAGGGGCAGGGGGGAATGGCTACACCTTC
>NA|NA|14|TRBV4-1|TRBJ1-5
CASSGQHSNQPQHF
TGCGCCAGCAGCGGACAGCATAGCAATCAGCCCCAGCATTTT
>NA|NA|15|TRBV10-3|TRBJ2-7
CAISSGGPLPYEQYF
TGTGCCATCAGCTCGGGCGGGCCACTCCCCTACGAGCAGTACTTC
>NA|NA|18|TRBV9|TRBJ2-6
CASSVEVGHLSGANVLTF
TGTGCCAGCAGCGTAGAAGTGGGACACCTCTCTGGGGCCAACGTCCTGACTTTC
>TRBD2|NA|13|TRBV2|TRBJ2-3
CASTQRERDTQYF
TGTGCCAGCACCCAGCGGGAGAGAGATACGCAGTATTTT
>NA|NA|12|TRBV5-6|TRBJ2-1
CASSFLANEQFF
TGTGCCAGCAGCTTTTTAGCCAATGAGCAGTTCTTC
>TRBD1|NA|14|TRBV4-1|TRBJ2-7
CASSLNRGPYEQYF
TGCGCCAGCAGCCTTAACAGGGGTCCCTACGAGCAGTACTTC
>TRBD1|NA|15|TRBV27|TRBJ2-2
CASSQDRGTAGELFF
TGTGCCAGCAGCCAGGACAGGGGCACGGCCGGGGAGCTGTTTTTT
>NA|NA|14|TRBV7-8|TRBJ1-1
CASSFGGRYTEAFF
TGTGCCAGCAGCTTCGGAGGACGGTACACTGAAGCTTTCTTT
>TRBD1|NA|15|TRBV2|TRBJ1-2
CASSEDRDRVSGYTF
TGTGCCAGCAGTGAAGACCGGGACAGGGTTTCTGGCTACACCTTC
>TRBD1|few|15|TRBV18|TRBJ1-2
CASSPGQGASQGYTF
TGTGCCAGCTCACCCGGGCAGGGGGCGTCTCAGGGCTACACCTTC
>NA|NA|12|TRBV29-1|TRBJ1-4
CSVDSTGEKLFF
TGCAGCGTTGATTCGACAGGAGAAAAACTGTTTTTT
>TRBD2|NA|14|TRBV2|TRBJ2-1
CASSASGTINEQFF
TGTGCCAGCAGTGCAAGCGGGACGATCAATGAGCAGTTCTTC
>NA|NA|13|TRBV27|TRBJ1-1
CASSLGGFTEAFF
TGTGCCAGCAGTTTGGGGGGATTCACTGAAGCTTTCTTT
>TRBD1|NA|13|TRBV18|TRBJ1-4
CASSRDRNEKLFF
TGTGCCAGCTCACGGGACAGAAATGAAAAACTGTTTTTT
>NA|NA|13|TRBV5-4|TRBJ2-2
CASSDSTTGELFF
TGTGCCAGCAGCGACTCCACCACCGGGGAGCTGTTTTTT
>NA|once|16|TRBV7-6|TRBJ2-1
CASSLGGRAPYNEQFF
TGTGCCAGCAGCTTGGGGGGTCGGGCCCCGTACAATGAGCAGTTCTTC